These T cell receptor beta chains were read from a single sample in a study of immune evolution from preneoplasia to lung adenocarcinoma. Here immunoSEQ multiplex PCR was the method, and the copy in TCRdb shows in-frame clones only, minus some. This table has several thousand clones, around 80% appearing once. Sequencing used FFPE adjacent normal lung tissue. Receptor source: a person aged 70 to 80 with lung adenocarcinoma. The CDR3 runs from the conserved cysteine through the conserved F or W. A D gene is named only where the DNA matches it firmly. For some rows the clone size is stated as once, few or many, or as a class when expanded; others skip it.

>-|TRBV5-1|TRBJ1-6|-
TGCGCCAGCAGGGGAGCCGCATCGAATTCACCCCTCCACTTT
CASRGAASNSPLHF
>TRBD2|TRBV7-9|TRBJ2-7|-
TGTGCCAGCAGCCCGGGCGGGAGCGCCTACGAGCAGTACTTC
CASSPGGSAYEQYF
>-|TRBV6-1|TRBJ2-7|-
TGTGCCAGCAGTGGGGGTCCGGGCATCTACGAGCAGTACTTC
CASSGGPGIYEQYF
>TRBD1|TRBV28|TRBJ1-2|-
TGTGCCAGCAGTCCCGGGACAGCGAACTATGGCTACACCTTC
CASSPGTANYGYTF
>TRBD2|TRBV30|TRBJ2-1|-
TGTGCCCGCGCCGGGCCCGGGACTAGCGGGGGGGTTTACAATGAGCAGTTCTTC
CARAGPGTSGGVYNEQFF
>TRBD1|TRBV4-1|TRBJ1-2|-
TGCGCCAGCAGCCAAGATCCGGAGGGGGCGCAGAACTATGGCTACACCTTC
CASSQDPEGAQNYGYTF
>-|TRBV6-5|TRBJ2-2|few
TGTGCCAGCAGTCCCGGGTGGAACACCGGGGAGCTGTTTTTT
CASSPGWNTGELFF
>-|TRBV6-5|TRBJ2-2|large
TGTGCCAGTGTAAGCAGCTACACCGGGGAGCTGTTTTTT
CASVSSYTGELFF
>TRBD1|TRBV4-2|TRBJ2-5|-
TGTGCCAGCAGCCAAGATGGGCAGGGGGCTGCGGAGACCCAGTACTTC
CASSQDGQGAAETQYF
>-|TRBV6-5|TRBJ1-2|-
TGTGCCAGCCGTTATTCGACCGGCACCGGCTACACCTTC
CASRYSTGTGYTF